These T cell receptor beta chains were read from a single sample in a study of blood T cell repertoires in COVID-19. Using immunoSEQ multiplex PCR, the repertoire was profiled, and TCRdb retains in-frame clones only, with some absent. The repertoire includes 300,000 to 500,000 clones, approximately 90% of them detected once, and over 0.9% sits in the top ten. The sequenced material came from PBMCs or T cells enriched from blood (not recorded which). These TCRs come from a woman in her 30s with acute COVID-19. Both conserved end residues are part of each CDR3. A D gene is named only where the DNA matches it firmly. Rows give clone size only sometimes, using once, few, many, or a class for an expanded clone.

d_call: TRBD2; v_call: TRBV14; j_call: TRBJ2-5; clone_size: -; cdr3_aa: CASSQVTGGQETQYF; cdr3_nt: TGTGCCAGCAGCCAAGTTACGGGGGGCCAAGAGACCCAGTACTTC
d_call: -; v_call: TRBV24-1; j_call: TRBJ1-1; clone_size: -; cdr3_aa: CATSAASNTEAFF; cdr3_nt: TGTGCCACCAGTGCCGCGAGTAACACTGAAGCTTTCTTT
d_call: TRBD1; v_call: TRBV7-2; j_call: TRBJ1-2; clone_size: -; cdr3_aa: CASSSTGRSDGYTF; cdr3_nt: TGTGCCAGCAGCTCGACAGGGAGGAGTGATGGCTACACCTTC
d_call: -; v_call: TRBV12-3/TRBV12-4; j_call: TRBJ1-1; clone_size: -; cdr3_aa: CASSRSTEAFF; cdr3_nt: TGTGCCAGCAGCCGGAGCACTGAAGCTTTCTTT
d_call: TRBD1; v_call: TRBV24-1; j_call: TRBJ1-6; clone_size: once; cdr3_aa: CATSDSGQPLHF; cdr3_nt: TGTGCCACCAGTGATTCGGGACAGCCCCTCCACTTT
d_call: -; v_call: TRBV25-1; j_call: TRBJ2-1; clone_size: few; cdr3_aa: CGVGGETYNEQFF; cdr3_nt: TGTGGAGTAGGCGGGGAGACCTACAATGAGCAGTTCTTC
d_call: -; v_call: TRBV6-2/TRBV6-3; j_call: TRBJ1-1; clone_size: -; cdr3_aa: CASSQPIEEAFF; cdr3_nt: TGTGCCAGCAGCCAACCAATAGAAGAAGCTTTCTTT
d_call: TRBD2; v_call: TRBV6-1; j_call: TRBJ2-1; clone_size: -; cdr3_aa: CASSEALERGGNEQFF; cdr3_nt: TGTGCCAGCAGTGAAGCGCTTGAGCGGGGGGGCAATGAGCAGTTCTTC
d_call: TRBD1; v_call: TRBV7-3; j_call: TRBJ2-7; clone_size: few; cdr3_aa: CASSLSGTGNSYEQYF; cdr3_nt: TGTGCCAGCAGCTTATCCGGGACAGGGAACTCCTACGAGCAGTACTTC
d_call: -; v_call: TRBV7-9; j_call: TRBJ1-3; clone_size: -; cdr3_aa: CASSLDGGSGNTIYF; cdr3_nt: TGTGCCAGCAGCTTAGACGGCGGCTCTGGAAACACCATATATTTT
d_call: TRBD2; v_call: TRBV4-3; j_call: TRBJ2-6; clone_size: -; cdr3_aa: CASSQGTGGSGANVLTF; cdr3_nt: TGCGCCAGCAGCCAAGGAACGGGGGGCTCTGGGGCCAACGTCCTGACTTTC
d_call: TRBD2; v_call: TRBV6-2/TRBV6-3; j_call: TRBJ2-3; clone_size: once; cdr3_aa: CASSLADTDTQYF; cdr3_nt: TGTGCCAGCAGCCTAGCGGACACAGATACGCAGTATTTT
d_call: -; v_call: TRBV4-1; j_call: TRBJ2-3; clone_size: -; cdr3_aa: CASSGGSADTQYF; cdr3_nt: TGCGCCAGCAGCGGCGGAAGTGCAGATACGCAGTATTTT
d_call: TRBD1; v_call: TRBV10-1; j_call: TRBJ2-2; clone_size: -; cdr3_aa: CASSDRDRETGELFF; cdr3_nt: TGCGCCAGCAGTGACCGCGACAGGGAGACCGGGGAGCTGTTTTTT
d_call: -; v_call: TRBV4-3; j_call: TRBJ2-1; clone_size: -; cdr3_aa: CASSLAPGEGNNEQFF; cdr3_nt: TGCGCCAGCAGTCTAGCACCGGGAGAAGGGAACAATGAGCAGTTCTTC
d_call: TRBD1; v_call: TRBV18; j_call: TRBJ1-1; clone_size: -; cdr3_aa: CASSPRDWTGDTEAFF; cdr3_nt: TGTGCCAGCTCACCGCGGGACTGGACAGGGGACACTGAAGCTTTCTTT
d_call: TRBD2; v_call: TRBV7-9; j_call: TRBJ2-1; clone_size: -; cdr3_aa: CASSLIAGGRNNEQFF; cdr3_nt: TGTGCCAGCAGCTTAATAGCGGGGGGGAGAAACAATGAGCAGTTCTTC
d_call: -; v_call: TRBV3-1/TRBV3-2; j_call: TRBJ2-5; clone_size: once; cdr3_aa: CASSHKPIVTETQYF; cdr3_nt: TGTGCCAGCAGCCACAAGCCAATAGTAACGGAGACCCAGTACTTC
d_call: -; v_call: TRBV6-4; j_call: TRBJ1-4; clone_size: -; cdr3_aa: CASSGVLRGGEKLFF; cdr3_nt: TGTGCCAGCAGTGGGGTGTTGAGGGGAGGCGAAAAACTGTTTTTT
d_call: TRBD1; v_call: TRBV10-3; j_call: TRBJ1-4; clone_size: -; cdr3_aa: CAIKGQGSEKLFF; cdr3_nt: TGTGCCATCAAGGGACAGGGGTCTGAAAAACTGTTTTTT
d_call: TRBD1; v_call: TRBV27; j_call: TRBJ1-1; clone_size: -; cdr3_aa: CATGTGENTEAFF; cdr3_nt: TGTGCCACTGGCACAGGGGAGAACACTGAAGCTTTCTTT
d_call: -; v_call: TRBV7-6; j_call: TRBJ2-7; clone_size: few; cdr3_aa: CASSLEAGDTNEQYF; cdr3_nt: TGTGCCAGCAGCTTAGAAGCAGGGGACACCAACGAGCAGTACTTC
d_call: TRBD1; v_call: TRBV10-3; j_call: TRBJ1-1; clone_size: -; cdr3_aa: CAISHEPGGTEAFF; cdr3_nt: TGTGCCATCAGTCATGAACCAGGGGGCACTGAAGCTTTCTTT
d_call: -; v_call: TRBV1; j_call: TRBJ2-3; clone_size: -; cdr3_aa: CTSSQETSGGNDTQYF; cdr3_nt: TGCACCAGCAGCCAAGAGACTAGCGGGGGCAACGATACGCAGTATTTT
d_call: TRBD2; v_call: TRBV28; j_call: TRBJ2-3; clone_size: -; cdr3_aa: CASSSSGGLGTDTQYF; cdr3_nt: TGTGCCAGCAGCTCTAGCGGGGGGCTCGGCACAGATACGCAGTATTTT
d_call: TRBD2; v_call: TRBV13; j_call: TRBJ2-7; clone_size: once; cdr3_aa: CASSLTSGGAEQYF; cdr3_nt: TGTGCCAGCAGCTTAACTAGCGGGGGGGCCGAGCAGTACTTC
d_call: -; v_call: TRBV3-1/TRBV3-2; j_call: TRBJ1-1; clone_size: few; cdr3_aa: CASTLGGKAFF; cdr3_nt: TGTGCCAGCACCCTGGGGGGGAAAGCTTTCTTT
d_call: -; v_call: TRBV19; j_call: TRBJ1-1; clone_size: once; cdr3_aa: CASSRGTEAFF; cdr3_nt: TGTGCCAGTAGCCGGGGAACTGAAGCTTTCTTT
d_call: -; v_call: TRBV5-5; j_call: TRBJ2-1; clone_size: -; cdr3_aa: CASSPVLSGEQFF; cdr3_nt: TGTGCCAGCAGCCCCGTATTAAGCGGTGAGCAGTTCTTC
d_call: -; v_call: TRBV7-2; j_call: TRBJ2-7; clone_size: -; cdr3_aa: CASSSAGRHEQYF; cdr3_nt: TGTGCCAGCAGCTCTGCGGGTAGACACGAGCAGTACTTC
d_call: TRBD1; v_call: TRBV6-5; j_call: TRBJ2-7; clone_size: -; cdr3_aa: CASSPLDRTYEQYF; cdr3_nt: TGTGCCAGCAGTCCACTGGACAGGACCTACGAGCAGTACTTC
d_call: -; v_call: TRBV5-1; j_call: TRBJ2-4; clone_size: once; cdr3_aa: CASSSSMGDLQGKNIQYF; cdr3_nt: TGCGCCAGCAGCTCCTCAATGGGGGACCTACAGGGCAAAAACATTCAGTACTTC
d_call: -; v_call: TRBV28; j_call: TRBJ2-7; clone_size: once; cdr3_aa: CASSPDIYEQYF; cdr3_nt: TGTGCCAGCAGTCCAGACATCTACGAGCAGTACTTC
d_call: -; v_call: TRBV7-3; j_call: TRBJ1-1; clone_size: -; cdr3_aa: CASSLGRARNTEAFF; cdr3_nt: TGTGCCAGCAGCTTGGGCAGGGCCCGGAACACTGAAGCTTTCTTT
d_call: TRBD1; v_call: TRBV10-3; j_call: TRBJ2-5; clone_size: -; cdr3_aa: CAISEGDRRETQYF; cdr3_nt: TGTGCCATCAGTGAGGGGGACAGGCGGGAGACCCAGTACTTC
d_call: TRBD2; v_call: TRBV4-1; j_call: TRBJ2-1; clone_size: -; cdr3_aa: CASSLRGDSYNEQFF; cdr3_nt: TGCGCCAGCAGTTTGCGGGGGGACTCCTACAATGAGCAGTTCTTC
d_call: TRBD2; v_call: TRBV9; j_call: TRBJ2-2; clone_size: -; cdr3_aa: CASSVSGGAGGELFF; cdr3_nt: TGTGCCAGCAGCGTTAGCGGGGGGGCCGGCGGGGAGCTGTTTTTT
d_call: TRBD1; v_call: TRBV19; j_call: TRBJ1-2; clone_size: -; cdr3_aa: CASSRQGEGGYTF; cdr3_nt: TGTGCCAGTAGTCGACAGGGGGAGGGTGGCTACACCTTC
d_call: -; v_call: TRBV7-2; j_call: TRBJ2-6; clone_size: few; cdr3_aa: CASSLGPGAGANVLTF; cdr3_nt: TGTGCCAGCAGCTTAGGCCCGGGGGCTGGGGCCAACGTCCTGACTTTC
d_call: TRBD2; v_call: TRBV3-1/TRBV3-2; j_call: TRBJ2-1; clone_size: -; cdr3_aa: CASSPRLAGQIEQFF; cdr3_nt: TGTGCCAGCAGCCCTAGACTAGCGGGGCAAATCGAGCAGTTCTTC
d_call: TRBD1; v_call: TRBV24-1; j_call: TRBJ2-4; clone_size: -; cdr3_aa: CATSEPGTGAIQYF; cdr3_nt: TGTGCCACCAGTGAACCCGGGACAGGGGCCATTCAGTACTTC
d_call: -; v_call: TRBV19; j_call: TRBJ2-1; clone_size: once; cdr3_aa: CASSSAPNRVGKRDEQFF; cdr3_nt: TGTGCCAGTAGTTCCGCCCCGAACAGGGTAGGGAAAAGAGATGAGCAGTTCTTC
d_call: TRBD1; v_call: TRBV11-3; j_call: TRBJ1-5; clone_size: -; cdr3_aa: CASSFEVGGNRPNQPQHF; cdr3_nt: TGTGCCAGCAGTTTCGAGGTAGGGGGCAATAGACCCAATCAGCCCCAGCATTTT
d_call: TRBD1; v_call: TRBV5-1; j_call: TRBJ1-6; clone_size: -; cdr3_aa: CASRYQGVFSPLHF; cdr3_nt: TGCGCCAGCAGGTACCAGGGGGTCTTTTCACCCCTCCACTTT
d_call: -; v_call: TRBV19; j_call: TRBJ2-1; clone_size: once; cdr3_aa: CASSIGQAYNEQFF; cdr3_nt: TGTGCCAGTAGTATAGGGCAGGCCTACAATGAGCAGTTCTTC
d_call: -; v_call: TRBV14; j_call: TRBJ2-7; clone_size: -; cdr3_aa: CASSQGPGGGYEQYF; cdr3_nt: TGTGCCAGCAGCCAAGGGCCCGGGGGTGGGTACGAGCAGTACTTC
d_call: -; v_call: TRBV2; j_call: TRBJ1-4; clone_size: -; cdr3_aa: CASSRQPNEKLFF; cdr3_nt: TGTGCCAGCAGCCGACAGCCTAATGAAAAACTGTTTTTT
d_call: -; v_call: TRBV18; j_call: TRBJ1-1; clone_size: -; cdr3_aa: CASSREGNTEAFF; cdr3_nt: TGTGCCAGCTCAAGAGAGGGGAACACTGAAGCTTTCTTT
d_call: TRBD2; v_call: TRBV30; j_call: TRBJ2-5; clone_size: -; cdr3_aa: CAWQVAGIAETQYF; cdr3_nt: TGTGCCTGGCAAGTAGCGGGGATAGCGGAGACCCAGTACTTC
d_call: -; v_call: TRBV6-2/TRBV6-3; j_call: TRBJ1-6; clone_size: -; cdr3_aa: CASSRAGSYNSPLHF; cdr3_nt: TGTGCCAGCAGCCGGGCAGGGTCCTATAATTCACCCCTCCACTTT
d_call: TRBD1; v_call: TRBV5-1; j_call: TRBJ1-3; clone_size: -; cdr3_aa: CASSLEGASGNTIYF; cdr3_nt: TGCGCCAGCAGCTTGGAGGGGGCTAGTGGAAACACCATATATTTT
d_call: -; v_call: TRBV3-1/TRBV3-2; j_call: TRBJ2-3; clone_size: -; cdr3_aa: CASSQQDTQYF; cdr3_nt: TGTGCCAGCAGCCAACAAGATACGCAGTATTTT
d_call: TRBD1; v_call: TRBV6-5; j_call: TRBJ1-2; clone_size: -; cdr3_aa: CASSFGTANYGYTF; cdr3_nt: TGTGCCAGCAGTTTCGGGACAGCTAACTATGGCTACACCTTC
d_call: TRBD1; v_call: TRBV11-1; j_call: TRBJ1-2; clone_size: once; cdr3_aa: CASSLAGTGEGYTF; cdr3_nt: TGTGCCAGCAGCTTAGCAGGGACAGGGGAAGGCTACACCTTC